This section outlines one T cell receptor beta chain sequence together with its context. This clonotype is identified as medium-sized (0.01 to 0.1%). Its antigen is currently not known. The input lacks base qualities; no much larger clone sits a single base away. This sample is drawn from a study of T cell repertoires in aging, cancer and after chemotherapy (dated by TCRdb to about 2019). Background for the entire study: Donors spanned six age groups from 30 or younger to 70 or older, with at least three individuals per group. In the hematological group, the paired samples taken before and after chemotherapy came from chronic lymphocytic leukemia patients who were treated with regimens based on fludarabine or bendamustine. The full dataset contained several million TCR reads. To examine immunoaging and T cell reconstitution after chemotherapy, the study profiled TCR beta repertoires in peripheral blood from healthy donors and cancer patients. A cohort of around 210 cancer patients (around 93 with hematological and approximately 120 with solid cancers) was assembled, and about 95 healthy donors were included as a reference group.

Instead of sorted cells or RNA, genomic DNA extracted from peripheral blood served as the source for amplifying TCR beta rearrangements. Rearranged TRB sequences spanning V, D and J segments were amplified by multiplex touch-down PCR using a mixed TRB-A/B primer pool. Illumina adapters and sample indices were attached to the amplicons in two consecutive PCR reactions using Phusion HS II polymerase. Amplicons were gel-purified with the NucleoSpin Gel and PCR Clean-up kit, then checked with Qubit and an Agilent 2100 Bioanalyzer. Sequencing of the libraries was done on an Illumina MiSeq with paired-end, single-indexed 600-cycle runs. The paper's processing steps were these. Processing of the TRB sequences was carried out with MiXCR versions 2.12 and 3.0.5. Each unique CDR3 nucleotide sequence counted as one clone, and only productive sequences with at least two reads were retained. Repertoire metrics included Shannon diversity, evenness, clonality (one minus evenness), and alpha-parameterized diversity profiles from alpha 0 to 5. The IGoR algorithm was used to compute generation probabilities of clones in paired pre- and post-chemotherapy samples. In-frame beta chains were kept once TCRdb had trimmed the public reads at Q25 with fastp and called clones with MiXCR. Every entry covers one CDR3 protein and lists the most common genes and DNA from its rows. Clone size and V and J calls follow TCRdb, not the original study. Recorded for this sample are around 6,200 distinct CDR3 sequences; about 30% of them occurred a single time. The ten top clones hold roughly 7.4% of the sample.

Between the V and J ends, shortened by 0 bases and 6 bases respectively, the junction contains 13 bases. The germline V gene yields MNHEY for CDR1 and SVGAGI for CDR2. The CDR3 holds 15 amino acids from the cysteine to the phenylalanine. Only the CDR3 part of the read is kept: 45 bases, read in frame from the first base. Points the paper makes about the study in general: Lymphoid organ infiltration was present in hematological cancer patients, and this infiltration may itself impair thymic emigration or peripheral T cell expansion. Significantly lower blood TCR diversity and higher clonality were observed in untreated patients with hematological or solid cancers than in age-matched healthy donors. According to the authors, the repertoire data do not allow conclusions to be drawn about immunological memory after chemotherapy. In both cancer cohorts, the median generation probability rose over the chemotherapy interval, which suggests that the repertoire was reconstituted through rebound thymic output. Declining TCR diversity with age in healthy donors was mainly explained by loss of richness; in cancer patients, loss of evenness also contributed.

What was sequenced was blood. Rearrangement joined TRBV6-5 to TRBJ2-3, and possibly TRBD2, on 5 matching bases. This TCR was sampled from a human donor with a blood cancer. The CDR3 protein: CASSYSDSPGDTQYF. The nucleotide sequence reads TGTGCCAGCAGTTACTCGGACTCACCGGGGGATACGCAGTATTTT.